This TCR beta chain was retrieved from a study of blood T cell repertoires in COVID-19. Study-level information: COVID-19 samples collected from the United States, Italy and Spain covered acute and convalescent phases. PBMCs, B-cell-depleted T cells, or T cells provided the cDNA or gDNA that made up the material.

Across about two dozen US areas, participants ranged in age from about 18 to 100 years. The method was immunoSEQ multiplex PCR; TCRdb's version includes in-frame clones alone and lacks a portion of them. Of 200,000 or so clones in the sample, 80% to 85% were seen once. The CDR3 totals 17 residues. CDR1 and CDR2 (germline): SQVTM, ANQGSEA. Trimming at V came to 3 bases and at J to 2 bases, leaving 14 bases not matched to a gene. The source is a man aged 40-55 years who had recovered from COVID-19. Sequenced material: PBMCs or T cells enriched from blood (not recorded which). The chain is built from TRBV29-1 and TRBJ1-1; TRBD1 aligns across 8 bases. The CDR3 reads CSVDPGQDAPVNTEAFF. The CDR3 DNA is TGCAGCGTTGACCCGGGACAGGATGCGCCGGTCAACACTGAAGCTTTCTTT.